Listed here are 28 T cell receptor beta chains from one sample, sequenced in a study of CD8+ T cells in alopecia areata. The authors extracted RNA and reverse transcribed it into cDNA as the sequencing template. The data were produced by immunoSEQ multiplex PCR, yet TCRdb's version contains in-frame clones alone and is incomplete. The data hold about 120,000 clones, with 50% to 75% observed a single time. Treatment indicated: oral pan-JAK inhibitor, 5-10 mg twice daily. The starting material was CD8+ T cells sorted from blood, obtained at week 4, from a patient treated with tofacitinib. These receptors all stem from a human donor with alopecia areata.

The rearrangement uses TRBV7-2 and TRBJ2-5; 7 bases fit TRBD1. The CDR3 loop spans 14 amino acids. V shed 5 bases and J 1 base; nucleotides not matched to a gene: 4. Germline loops: CDR1 SGHTA, CDR2 FQGNSA. Here the CDR3 DNA reads TGTGCCAGCAGCCCCTGGACAGGCCAAGAGACCCAGTACTTC. Amino acid sequence: CASSPWTGQETQYF.

This clone was picked up a small number of times. The chain is built from TRBV5-1 and TRBJ2-3; possibly TRBD1 for D (5 bases). This CDR3 is 16 amino acids long. The V end lost 0 bases, the J end lost 3 bases, and 14 bases lay between the germline ends. CDR1 SGHRS and CDR2 YFSETQ come from the germline V gene. The CDR3 region is CASSLVVTRQTDTQYF. Written as DNA, the CDR3 is TGCGCCAGCAGCTTGGTGGTGACCCGACAGACAGATACGCAGTATTTT.

This rearrangement joins TRBV5-4 to TRBJ2-2, with D perhaps matching TRBD1 or TRBD2 (5 bases each). Between the trimmed V and J ends, which lost 4 bases and 7 bases, there was a span of 11 bases. This CDR3 has 13 residues. Germline V lookup: CDR1 SGHNT, CDR2 YYREEE (reference sequence). Here the CDR3 reads CASSQGDGGELFF. As DNA, the CDR3 is TGTGCCAGCAGCCAAGGGGACGGCGGGGAGCTGTTTTTT.

This chain joins TRBV5-1 and TRBJ2-7, with 8 bases identical to TRBD1. The junction had 10 bases not matched to a gene; V was cut back by 4 bases and J by 1 base. This CDR3 is built from 16 residues. Germline loops: CDR1 SGHRS, CDR2 YFSETQ. CDR3 loop: CASSREMGQDSYEQYF. For the CDR3, the DNA is TGCGCCAGCAGCCGGGAGATGGGACAGGATTCCTACGAGCAGTACTTC.

In its sample, this clone was seen a few times. The rearrangement uses TRBV25-1 and TRBJ1-2; D is unresolved. Trimming left V 2 bases short and J 6 bases short, with 10 bases between. CDR3 length: 13 amino acids. CDR1 is MGHDK and CDR2 is SYGVNS in the germline V gene. The CDR3 protein is CASSEGGVHGYTF. CDR3 coding DNA: TGTGCCAGCAGTGAAGGTGGAGTCCATGGCTACACCTTC.

The V and J genes are TRBV27 and TRBJ2-7, with D possibly TRBD1 on 6 matching bases. Germline V gives CDR1 MNHEY, CDR2 SMNVEV (reference sequence). The CDR3 is 14 residues long. V gave up 2 bases and J gave up 4 bases, with 12 bases separating them. In DNA, the CDR3 is TGTGCCAGCAGTTTACACAGGGTGGATTACGAGCAGTACTTC. This gives the protein CASSLHRVDYEQYF.

This clone was counted between two and nine times. The rearrangement links TRBV7-8 to TRBJ2-7, with 7 bases matching TRBD1. The CDR3 covers 15 residues. Germline values: CDR1 SGHVS, CDR2 FQNEAQ. V lost 5 bases and J lost 0; bases outside the gene matches: 7. The CDR3 reads CASSGTDEISYEQYF. CDR3 sequence (DNA): TGTGCCAGCAGCGGGACAGATGAGATCTCCTACGAGCAGTACTTC.

This chain connects TRBV15 to TRBJ2-7; TRBD1 is a possible D gene (5 bases). This CDR3 region has 12 residues. The V gene's germline CDR1 is LNHNV and CDR2 YYDKDF (reference sequence). The ends were cut back, 10 bases at V and 5 bases at J, with 15 bases in the middle. CDR3 protein: CASAGNGDEQYF. The CDR3 bases are TGTGCCAGCGCAGGGAATGGGGACGAGCAGTACTTC.

V and J are TRBV7-9 and TRBJ1-3; 11 bases match TRBD1. V shed 5 bases and J 7 bases; nucleotides not matched to a gene: 7. Germline V gene lookup returns CDR1 SEHNR and CDR2 FQNEAQ (reference sequence). CDR3 size: 15 residues. Here the CDR3 reads CASSPRTGGYNTIYF. The CDR3 DNA reads TGTGCCAGCAGCCCAAGGACAGGGGGCTACAACACCATATATTTT.

This clone was found a few times. The chain carries TRBV2 and TRBJ2-1, with D possibly being TRBD2 (6 bases). Between the trimmed V and J ends, which lost 0 bases and 0 bases, there was a span of 6 bases. Germline CDR1 and CDR2: SNHLY and FYNNEI. This CDR3 spans 15 amino acids. DNA for the CDR3: TGTGCCAGCAGTGAAGCGGGGGGCTCCTACAATGAGCAGTTCTTC. Its translation is CASSEAGGSYNEQFF. Full variable domain (outside the CDR3, taken from reference TRBV2 and TRBJ2-1): EPEVTQTPSHQVTQMGQEVILRCVPISNHLYFYWYRQILGQKVEFLVSFYNNEISEKSEIFDDQFSVERPDGSNFTLKIRSTKLEDSAMYFCASSEAGGSYNEQFFGPGTRLTVL.

V usage is TRBV10-3 and J usage is TRBJ2-7; 7 bases map to TRBD1. Germline V lookup: CDR1 ENHRY, CDR2 SYGVKD. The CDR3 sequence is 14 residues long. V lost 4 bases to trimming and J lost 6 bases; unmatched junction nucleotides: 9. CDR3 amino acids: CAISAGTDMGEQYF. DNA for the CDR3: TGTGCCATCAGTGCCGGGACAGATATGGGCGAGCAGTACTTC.

This clone appeared a few times. V and J are TRBV15 and TRBJ2-5; no clear D. The CDR3 totals 15 residues. CDR1 and CDR2 (germline): LNHNV, YYDKDF (reference sequence). Trimming shortened V by 1 base and J by 5 bases, and 14 bases separated the two germline ends. The CDR3 protein is CATSRADGGWETQYF. DNA for the CDR3: TGTGCCACCAGCAGAGCTGACGGCGGATGGGAGACCCAGTACTTC. The full variable domain, rest sourced from reference TRBV15 and TRBJ2-5, is DAMVIQNPRYQVTQFGKPVTLSCSQTLNHNVMYWYQQKSSQAPKLLFHYYDKDFNNEADTPDNFQSRRPNTSFCFLDIRSPGLGDTAMYLCATSRADGGWETQYFGPGTRLLVL.

This clone was found a few times. The sample carries other DNA sequences with the same CDR3. Written as DNA, the CDR3 is TGTGCCAGCAGTCTCACCGGGGAGCTGTTTTTT. It encodes CASSLTGELFF. The J gene is TRBJ2-2, the V gene TRBV7-9; D not resolved. V lost 6 bases and J lost 4, with 3 bases in between. The germline CDR1 and CDR2 sequences are SEHNR and FQNEAQ (reference sequence). There are 11 residues in the CDR3.

For the CDR3, the DNA is TGCAGCGTTGATGGGACAGCGGGAGCCTACGAGCAGTACTTC. Protein sequence: CSVDGTAGAYEQYF. The V and J genes are TRBV29-1 and TRBJ2-7, with a possible D match to TRBD2 (8 bases). Germline V gives CDR1 SQVTM, CDR2 ANQGSEA. V shed 3 bases and J shed 2 bases, with 14 bases lying between them. This CDR3 has 14 residues.

The chain joins TRBV29-1 to TRBJ2-1; 7 nucleotides align to TRBD2. V was clipped by 3 bases and J by 1 base; unmatched bases: 9. This CDR3 is built from 16 residues. Germline loops: CDR1 SQVTM, CDR2 ANQGSEA. CDR3 region: CSVEVEAGLSYNEQFF. The DNA of the CDR3 is TGCAGCGTTGAGGTGGAAGCGGGGCTTTCCTACAATGAGCAGTTCTTC.

V and J are TRBV29-1 and TRBJ2-7; 9 nucleotides align to TRBD1. This CDR3 is 14 amino acids long. The V gene end was trimmed by 1 base and the J gene end by 7 bases; junction bases not matched to a gene: 8. Per germline, CDR1 SQVTM and CDR2 ANQGSEA. CDR3 loop: CSVEGRDRAGEQYF. The CDR3 nucleotides read TGCAGCGTTGAAGGCCGGGACAGGGCAGGGGAGCAGTACTTC.

V usage is TRBV15 and J usage is TRBJ2-1, with a tentative D call TRBD1 (5 bases). The germline gives CDR1 LNHNV, CDR2 YYDKDF (reference sequence). The CDR3 runs to 14 residues. Trimming removed 1 base from V and 8 bases from J, with 12 bases in between. The CDR3 nucleotides read TGTGCCACCAGCAGAGGGTATAGGGGTGATGAGCAGTTCTTC. Encoded protein: CATSRGYRGDEQFF.

The gene calls are TRBV29-1 and TRBJ2-7, with D uncertain. Germline CDR1 is SQVTM and CDR2 is ANQGSEA. CDR3 length equals 13 residues. V was cut by 6 bases and J by 0 bases, with 12 bases left in between. Written as DNA, the CDR3 is TGCAGCGTCGGTTTGGGCAGCTCCTACGAGCAGTACTTC. Translated, it gives CSVGLGSSYEQYF.

CDR3 DNA sequence: TGTGCCAGCAGCCGGGACAGGGATCACAATGAGCAGTTCTTC. Protein product: CASSRDRDHNEQFF. V and J are TRBV27 and TRBJ2-1; 9 nucleotides line up with TRBD1. V lost 6 bases, J lost 5 bases, and 5 bases stayed unmatched. The CDR3 covers 14 residues. In germline, CDR1 is MNHEY, CDR2 SMNVEV (reference sequence).

The V call is TRBV7-2, the J call TRBJ2-6; 12 bases fit TRBD1. Germline V gene sequence: CDR1 SGHTA, CDR2 FQGNSA. The CDR3 spans 18 residues. V lost 0 bases and J lost 3; bases outside the gene matches: 3. CDR3 coding DNA: TGTGCCAGCAGCTTAGCGGGACAGGGGGCGTATGGGGCCAACGTCCTGACTTTC. Translation: CASSLAGQGAYGANVLTF.

This clone came up a few times. The rearrangement links TRBV29-1 to TRBJ2-7; perhaps TRBD1 as D (6 bases). Trimming removed 6 bases at V and 0 bases at J, with 12 bases between. The CDR3 is made up of 13 amino acids. Germline-derived CDR1 and CDR2 are SQVTM and ANQGSEA. The CDR3 sequence: CSVTGTFSYEQYF. Here the CDR3 DNA reads TGCAGCGTGACCGGGACATTCTCCTACGAGCAGTACTTC.

This chain uses TRBV25-1 with TRBJ2-2; D is uncertain. The CDR3 has 12 residues. Per germline, CDR1 MGHDK and CDR2 SYGVNS. V lost 4 bases, J lost 1 base, and 1 base lay in between. The CDR3 here is CASSVNTGELFF. As DNA, the CDR3 is TGTGCCAGCAGTGTGAACACCGGGGAGCTGTTTTTT.

This sequence joins TRBV5-1 and TRBJ2-1; D ambiguous. The CDR3 consists of 15 residues. Germline CDR1 reads SGHRS; CDR2 reads YFSETQ. Trimming stripped 4 bases from V and 4 bases from J, with 15 bases between. The CDR3 DNA reads TGCGCCAGCAGCCTGGACGGCCCCATTTACAATGAGCAGTTCTTC. The encoded protein is CASSLDGPIYNEQFF.

The chain carries TRBV29-1 and TRBJ2-7, with D perhaps being TRBD1 or TRBD2 (5 bases each). The germline V gene encodes CDR1 SQVTM and CDR2 ANQGSEA. Trimming shortened V by 6 bases and J by 2 bases, and 14 bases separated the two germline ends. This CDR3 spans 13 amino acids. In nucleotides, the CDR3 is TGCAGCGTGCACCGGGACGGAGCCTACGAGCAGTACTTC. Encoded protein: CSVHRDGAYEQYF.

This chain uses TRBV7-2 with TRBJ2-1; D is unresolved. There are 13 residues in the CDR3. Germline CDR1 reads SGHTA; CDR2 reads FQGNSA. Trimming stripped 5 bases from V and 2 bases from J, with 7 bases between. In nucleotides, the CDR3 is TGTGCCAGCAGCCCTCGCCCCTACAATGAGCAGTTCTTC. It yields the protein CASSPRPYNEQFF. The full variable domain, its missing parts supplied by reference TRBV7-2 and TRBJ2-1, is GAGVSQSPSNKVTEKGKDVELRCDPISGHTALYWYRQSLGQGLEFLIYFQGNSAPDKSGLPSDRFSAERTGGSVSTLTIQRTQQEDSAVYLCASSPRPYNEQFFGPGTRLTVL.

The chain recombines TRBV6-1 with TRBJ2-2; D gene uncertain. Germline assignment: CDR1 MNHNS and CDR2 SASEGT. V was trimmed by 9 bases and J by 0 bases, leaving 5 bases between them. The CDR3 has 12 residues. This CDR3 is CASTANTGELFF. In DNA, the CDR3 is TGTGCCAGTACAGCGAACACCGGGGAGCTGTTTTTT.

The CDR3 loop reads CASSFESDEQFF. For the CDR3, the DNA is TGTGCCAGCAGCTTTGAATCCGATGAGCAGTTCTTC. This chain connects TRBV7-6 to TRBJ2-1; D not certain. Trimming removed 3 bases from V and 8 bases from J, with 8 bases in between. There are 12 residues in the CDR3. Germline V CDR1 and CDR2: SGHVS, FNYEAQ.

The chain has TRBV25-1 and TRBJ2-3; possibly TRBD1 for D (5 bases). The CDR3 extends over 12 amino acids. The V end lost 5 bases, the J end lost 5 bases, and 8 bases lay between the germline ends. CDR1 is MGHDK and CDR2 is SYGVNS in the germline V gene. The CDR3 sequence is CASSRGGDTQYF. DNA of the CDR3: TGTGCCAGCAGTAGGGGCGGAGATACGCAGTATTTT.